One and the same sample provided the 28 T cell receptor beta chains below, sequenced in a study of blood T cell repertoires in COVID-19. The table came from immunoSEQ multiplex PCR; TCRdb's copy has only in-frame clones and leaves some out. This table holds 40,000 to 55,000 clones, 80% found once. Sequencing was carried out using peripheral blood. These receptors all stem from a man aged 65 to 79 with acute or convalescent COVID-19.

The V call is TRBV4-3, the J call TRBJ1-2, with D possibly being TRBD1 (6 bases). V gave up 0 bases and J gave up 4 bases, with 12 bases separating them. This CDR3 contains 15 residues. In germline, CDR1 is LGHNA, CDR2 YSLEER. CDR3 DNA sequence: TGCGCCAGCAGCCAAGATCTACAGGGTGGCTATGGCTACACCTTC. It yields the protein CASSQDLQGGYGYTF.

The chain links TRBV4-3 to TRBJ2-7, with D unclear. Germline assignment: CDR1 LGHNA and CDR2 YSLEER. The V end was cut by 0 bases, the J end by 6 bases, with 9 bases between. The CDR3 is 13 amino acids. The CDR3 nucleotides are TGCGCCAGCAGCCAAGATCTCGGAGTCGAGCAGTACTTC. Translating it yields CASSQDLGVEQYF.

The chain links TRBV6-5 to TRBJ1-2; D not certain. Trimming stripped 0 bases from V and 8 bases from J, with 7 bases between. The CDR3 is 12 amino acids. Germline loops: CDR1 MNHEY, CDR2 SVGAGI. The CDR3 nucleotides are TGTGCCAGCAGTTACTCGGGCACAGGCTACACCTTC. Translation: CASSYSGTGYTF.

The V call is TRBV4-3, the J call TRBJ2-5; the match to TRBD2 covers 7 bases. The CDR3 spans 15 residues. Trimming at V came to 4 bases and at J to 4 bases, leaving 9 bases not matched to a gene. Germline V gives CDR1 LGHNA, CDR2 YSLEER. The CDR3 protein is CASSPRFGGGETQYF. The CDR3 DNA follows: TGCGCCAGCAGCCCCCGGTTCGGCGGGGGAGAGACCCAGTACTTC.

The chain employs TRBV4-1 and TRBJ2-6, with D perhaps TRBD1 (6 bases). In germline, CDR1 is MGHRA, CDR2 YSYEKL. The CDR3 length is 18 residues. The CDR3: CPRPRLIRDTPGANVLTF. CDR3 DNA sequence: TGCCCCCGCCCCCGACTCATACGGGACACCCCTGGGGCCAACGTCCTGACTTTC.

The V and J genes are TRBV9 and TRBJ1-1, with D tentatively TRBD1 (5 bases). Trimming stripped 0 bases from V and 5 bases from J, with 14 bases between. The CDR3 covers 15 residues. Germline-derived CDR1 and CDR2 are SGDLS and YYNGEE. The CDR3 is CASSVVPQGGTEAFF. The CDR3, as DNA: TGTGCCAGCAGCGTAGTCCCCCAGGGTGGAACTGAAGCTTTCTTT.

The V call is TRBV24-1, the J call TRBJ2-1; 11 bases fit TRBD2. The CDR3 totals 16 residues. Germline-derived CDR1 and CDR2 are KGHDR and SFDVKD. V lost 2 bases to trimming and J lost 10 bases; unmatched junction nucleotides: 9. The CDR3 coding sequence is TGTGCCACCAGTGATTCCGGTAGCGGGGGGGTAGGCGAGCAGTTCTTC. This encodes CATSDSGSGGVGEQFF.

This clone was seen once. This chain links TRBV4-3 with TRBJ2-2; TRBD1 matches 8 bases. Unmatched junction bases numbered 8, after V lost 4 bases and J lost 1 base. Germline CDR1 LGHNA, CDR2 YSLEER. CDR3 length equals 17 residues. CDR3 sequence: CASSPDRVIGNTGELFF. The CDR3 coding sequence is TGCGCCAGCAGCCCGGACAGGGTAATCGGGAACACCGGGGAGCTGTTTTTT.

This clone turned up a few times. The rearrangement links TRBV19 to TRBJ2-2; tentatively, D is TRBD1 (6 bases). The CDR3 contains 14 residues. Trimming pared 6 bases from V and 2 bases from J, leaving 10 bases between. The V gene's germline CDR1 is LNHDA and CDR2 SQIVND (reference sequence). This CDR3 is CASRSGDNTGELFF. The CDR3 bases are TGTGCCAGTAGGTCAGGGGATAACACCGGGGAGCTGTTTTTT. Full variable domain (rest looked up from reference TRBV19 and TRBJ2-2): DGGITQSPKYLFRKEGQNVTLSCEQNLNHDAMYWYRQDPGQGLRLIYYSQIVNDFQKGDIAEGYSVSREKKESFPLTVTSAQKNPTAFYLCASRSGDNTGELFFGEGSRLTVL.

The J gene is TRBJ2-7, the V gene TRBV4-3, with 10 bases identical to TRBD1. This CDR3 comprises 15 residues. Looked up from germline, CDR1 is LGHNA and CDR2 is YSLEER. Losses at the gene ends were 4 bases for V and 3 bases for J; bases not matched to a gene: 6. CDR3 DNA: TGCGCCAGCAGCCCCCAACGGACAGGGGGCTACGAGCAGTACTTC. Translation gives CASSPQRTGGYEQYF.

The CDR3 sequence: CASSPQGDYGYTF. The DNA of the CDR3 is TGTGCCAGCTCACCACAGGGGGACTATGGCTACACCTTC. The chain joins TRBV18 to TRBJ1-2, with TRBD1 as a possible D gene (6 bases). The CDR3 is made up of 13 amino acids. CDR1 and CDR2 (germline): KGHSH, LQKENI. Trimming took 1 base from V and 3 from J, leaving 6 bases between them.

The V and J genes are TRBV7-3 and TRBJ2-2; the D is unclear. Trimming left V 2 bases short and J 0 bases short, with 7 bases between. Germline V gives CDR1 SGHTA, CDR2 FQGTGA. CDR3 length: 15 residues. The CDR3 region has the DNA TGTGCCAGCAGCTTACGAGCACCGAACACCGGGGAGCTGTTTTTT. This encodes CASSLRAPNTGELFF.

This clone was found a few times. The V call is TRBV7-2, the J call TRBJ1-5; tentative D call: TRBD1 (5 bases). The CDR3 is made up of 15 amino acids. In germline, CDR1 is SGHTA, CDR2 FQGNSA. Trimming pared 5 bases from V and 3 bases from J, leaving 14 bases between. Written as DNA, the CDR3 is TGTGCCAGCAGCCGGCGGACGGGGGTCAATCAGCCCCAGCATTTT. Protein sequence: CASSRRTGVNQPQHF.

This chain connects TRBV28 to TRBJ1-1, with D perhaps matching TRBD1 (6 bases). V gave up 3 bases and J gave up 5 bases, with 13 bases separating them. Germline CDR1 is MDHEN and CDR2 is SYDVKM. The CDR3 runs 14 residues. CDR3 in DNA: TGTGCCAGCAGTTTGTCAGGGGCTGGAACTGAAGCTTTCTTT. This gives the protein CASSLSGAGTEAFF.

About this clone itself: Other DNA sequences in this specimen translate into the identical CDR3. The chain carries TRBV14 and TRBJ1-2; D ambiguous. Per the germline V gene, CDR1 is SGHDN and CDR2 is FVKESK. The CDR3 consists of 13 residues. The V end lost 1 base, the J end lost 4 bases, and 7 bases lay between the germline ends. The CDR3 sequence: CASSQARSYGYTF. The CDR3 region has the DNA TGTGCCAGCAGCCAAGCACGGTCCTATGGCTACACCTTC. The full variable domain, with the rest looked up from reference TRBV14 and TRBJ1-2, is EAGVTQFPSHSVIEKGQTVTLRCDPISGHDNLYWYRRVMGKEIKFLLHFVKESKQDESGMPNNRFLAERTGGTYSTLKVQPAELEDSGVYFCASSQARSYGYTFGSGTRLTVV.

V usage is TRBV27 and J usage is TRBJ2-7; 7 bases are shared with TRBD2. The CDR3 spans 14 residues. Germline assignment: CDR1 MNHEY and CDR2 SMNVEV (reference sequence). Germline trimming cut 5 bases from V and 4 bases from J; bases unmatched to any gene: 8. The DNA for the CDR3 is TGTGCCAGCAGTCCCCGGGACTACCTATACGAGCAGTACTTC. This translates into CASSPRDYLYEQYF.

This clone has more than one count but fewer than ten. The rearrangement links TRBV6-2 or TRBV6-3 to TRBJ1-1, with D perhaps matching TRBD1 (6 bases). Trimming took 0 bases from V and 4 from J, leaving 12 bases between them. This CDR3 contains 15 residues. Germline V CDR1 and CDR2: MNHEY, SVGEGT. The CDR3 here is CASSYSLGASTEAFF. CDR3 in DNA: TGTGCCAGCAGTTACTCGTTGGGGGCGAGCACTGAAGCTTTCTTT.

The chain carries TRBV5-1 and TRBJ1-6; TRBD1 might be the D (5 bases). Trimming shortened V by 5 bases and J by 6 bases, and 15 bases separated the two germline ends. This CDR3 comprises 15 residues. CDR1 and CDR2 from the germline V gene are SGHRS and YFSETQ. CDR3 nucleotide sequence: TGCGCCAGCAGTCCTATGACGGGACTTAATTCACCCCTCCACTTT. Residues: CASSPMTGLNSPLHF.

This chain connects TRBV28 to TRBJ2-7; the match to TRBD1 covers 8 bases. Germline values: CDR1 MDHEN, CDR2 SYDVKM. Trimming cost V 3 bases and J 5 bases; bases outside gene matches: 12. This CDR3 region has 16 residues. The CDR3 DNA sequence: TGTGCCAGCAGTTTTTGGCGGACAGGGTCGGTTCACGAGCAGTACTTC. It is translated as CASSFWRTGSVHEQYF.

This clone is categorized as medium-sized. V usage is TRBV9 and J usage is TRBJ2-7; 10 bases match TRBD1. V shed 0 bases and J 2 bases; nucleotides not matched to a gene: 14. The CDR3 has 19 residues. Germline CDR1 reads SGDLS; CDR2 reads YYNGEE. CDR3 DNA sequence: TGTGCCAGCAGCGTAGGGGACAGGGGATTTAAATTACCCCCCTACGAGCAGTACTTC. Its translation: CASSVGDRGFKLPPYEQYF. Variable domain in full (rest from reference TRBV9 and TRBJ2-7): DSGVTQTPKHLITATGQRVTLRCSPRSGDLSVYWYQQSLDQGLQFLIQYYNGEERAKGNILERFSAQQFPDLHSELNLSSLELGDSALYFCASSVGDRGFKLPPYEQYFGPGTRLTVT.

The CDR3 DNA reads as TGTGCCAGCAGCGGGGTCGGGGGGAGCACTGAAGCTTTCTTT. Its protein product is CASSGVGGSTEAFF. The gene calls are TRBV9 and TRBJ1-1; a weak D match, TRBD1 (5 bases). V lost 3 bases and J lost 4, with 13 bases in between. Germline CDR1 SGDLS, CDR2 YYNGEE. This CDR3 spans 14 amino acids.

This chain connects TRBV9 to TRBJ2-7, with D possibly being TRBD1 (5 bases). The CDR3 consists of 14 residues. Deletions cut 0 bases from V and 2 bases from J, with 9 bases between. Per germline, CDR1 SGDLS and CDR2 YYNGEE. The CDR3 loop is CASSVGQGAYEQYF. For the CDR3, the DNA is TGTGCCAGCAGCGTAGGCCAGGGTGCCTACGAGCAGTACTTC. The variable domain in full, completed from reference TRBV9 and TRBJ2-7, reads DSGVTQTPKHLITATGQRVTLRCSPRSGDLSVYWYQQSLDQGLQFLIQYYNGEERAKGNILERFSAQQFPDLHSELNLSSLELGDSALYFCASSVGQGAYEQYFGPGTRLTVT.

This clone appeared a few times. The rearrangement uses TRBV19 and TRBJ2-1; 8 bases match TRBD1. CDR1 LNHDA and CDR2 SQIVND come from the germline V gene (reference sequence). CDR3 length: 16 residues. V lost 3 bases and J lost 5; bases outside the gene matches: 9. The CDR3 region is CASSMGTGRMDNEQFF. CDR3 bases: TGTGCCAGTAGTATGGGGACAGGACGAATGGACAATGAGCAGTTCTTC.

The chain combines TRBV6-1 with TRBJ2-2; 8 bases agree with TRBD1. The CDR3 is 16 amino acids. CDR1 is MNHNS, CDR2 SASEGT, per germline. V shed 4 bases, J shed 4 bases, and the junction held 8 bases outside the gene matches. CDR3 region: CASSGTGTGGTGELFF. The CDR3 DNA sequence: TGTGCCAGCAGTGGGACAGGGACTGGTGGCACCGGGGAGCTGTTTTTT.

This clone was seen once. J is TRBJ2-7 and V is TRBV29-1; TRBD1 aligns across 7 bases. The CDR3 spans 13 residues. Trimming cost V 5 bases and J 6 bases; bases outside gene matches: 10. CDR1 is SQVTM, CDR2 ANQGSEA, per germline. This CDR3 reads CSVSLTGPSEQYF. DNA for the CDR3: TGCAGCGTTTCCTTGACAGGGCCCTCCGAGCAGTACTTC.

Here the CDR3 DNA reads TGTGCCAGCAGTGAAGAATCGAGGATCCGGCACACCATATATTTT. Translated, it gives CASSEESRIRHTIYF. The chain couples TRBV6-1 to TRBJ1-3; D not certain. The CDR3 has 15 amino acids. The germline V gene encodes CDR1 MNHNS and CDR2 SASEGT. Trimming removed 1 base at V and 8 bases at J, with 15 bases between.

The gene calls are TRBV19 and TRBJ1-1, with unresolved D. This CDR3 contains 14 residues. The V gene's germline CDR1 is LNHDA and CDR2 SQIVND (reference sequence). V was shortened by 7 bases and J by 3 bases, with 15 bases between the two germline ends. The CDR3 reads CASTRTGIDTEAFF. CDR3 in DNA: TGTGCCAGTACTCGGACGGGAATCGACACTGAAGCTTTCTTT.

The rearrangement uses TRBV5-1 and TRBJ1-2; the match to TRBD1 covers 7 bases. V shed 4 bases, J shed 5 bases, and the junction held 5 bases outside the gene matches. CDR1 and CDR2 from the germline V gene are SGHRS and YFSETQ. The CDR3 extends over 13 amino acids. CDR3 region: CASSPDRFYGYTF. CDR3 DNA sequence: TGCGCCAGCAGCCCGGACAGGTTTTATGGCTACACCTTC.